The T cell receptor (beta chain) described here comes from a study of neoadjuvant anti-PD-1 for oral cavity cancer. The time point denotes: after neoadjuvant nivolumab, at surgical resection. This CDR3 spans 16 amino acids. Germline loops: CDR1 MDHEN, CDR2 SYDVKM. V dropped 5 bases and J dropped 6 bases, with 21 bases sitting between them. Clones were read by immunoSEQ multiplex PCR, and TCRdb kept only the in-frame ones, dropping some. Of approximately 15,000 clones listed, 60% to 75% were seen once; the top ten hold about 2.5%. The rearrangement uses TRBV28 and TRBJ2-3, with D possibly matching TRBD1 (6 bases). Specimen: PBMCs, collected after nivolumab (anti-PD-1) treatment. The sequence came from a person aged 35 to 85 with oral cavity squamous cell carcinoma. For the CDR3, the DNA is TGTGCCAGCAGTCTCCTCGGAACAGGGAAGGGGGATACGCAGTATTTT. It encodes CASSLLGTGKGDTQYF.